The 2 T cell receptor beta chains listed next were all sequenced from one sample in a study of T-cell memory formation after mild COVID-19. One entry per CDR3 protein, called by TCRdb with MiXCR from the 5' RACE reads. The data show roughly 110,000 distinct CDR3 sequences, about an eighth seen once. The sequenced sample consisted of PBMCs or a T cell subset sorted from them (not recorded which). The origin of the receptors is an adult woman who had mild COVID-19 (a few samples of this study predate the infection). Cell type and time point are not known.

This clonotype appeared a few times. CDR3 region: CASSQENRHGYTF. CDR3 DNA: TGTGCCAGCAGCCAAGAAAACAGGCATGGCTACACCTTC. This chain connects TRBV3-1 to TRBJ1-2; D possibly corresponds to TRBD1 (5 bases). This CDR3 contains 13 residues. V lost 0 bases, J lost 6 bases, and 8 bases lay in between. Per the germline V gene, CDR1 is LGHDT and CDR2 is YNNKEL (reference sequence).

The chain recombines TRBV6-5 with TRBJ1-6; 7 nucleotides line up with TRBD1. V shed 4 bases and J 6 bases; nucleotides not matched to a gene: 3. There are 14 residues in the CDR3. Germline V gene data show CDR1 as MNHEY and CDR2 as SVGAGI. This CDR3 reads CASSSPGGNSPLHF. The DNA for the CDR3 is TGTGCCAGCAGTTCCCCAGGGGGTAATTCACCCCTCCACTTT.